This entry lists 17 T cell receptor beta chains sequenced from one sample in a study of OX40 agonist ivuxolimab in advanced cancers. Method: immunoSEQ multiplex PCR; TCRdb's copy keeps in-frame clones and lacks some. The data contain about 93,000 clones, 89% of them seen just once; the ten biggest clones take up approximately 0.35%. The sequencing here drew on CD4+ or CD8+ T cells sorted from blood, taken in a trial of the OX40 agonist ivuxolimab. The receptor source for this set is an adult with an advanced solid tumor such as melanoma, head and neck, liver or kidney cancer.

The sample holds one count of this clone. The chain joins TRBV28 to TRBJ1-2; 7 nucleotides agree with TRBD1. The trim removed 6 bases at V and 3 bases at J, leaving 7 bases unmatched. CDR3 length: 14 amino acids. The V gene's germline CDR1 is MDHEN and CDR2 SYDVKM. As DNA, the CDR3 is TGTGCCAGCAGCCTCCAGGGGGTCGACTATGGCTACACCTTC. This codes for CASSLQGVDYGYTF.

The gene calls are TRBV30 and TRBJ1-2; TRBD1 is a possible D gene (5 bases). This CDR3 is 12 amino acids long. Germline loops: CDR1 GTSNPN, CDR2 SVGIG (reference sequence). V was trimmed by 0 bases and J by 5 bases, leaving 7 bases between them. The CDR3 loop reads CAWSVQEYGYTF. The CDR3 nucleotides are TGTGCCTGGAGTGTACAGGAATATGGCTACACCTTC.

This clone was seen once. The chain carries TRBV7-9 and TRBJ2-7, with D possibly being TRBD2 (6 bases). From germline, CDR1 is SEHNR and CDR2 FQNEAQ (reference sequence). CDR3 length equals 14 residues. Trimming stripped 1 base from V and 9 bases from J, with 16 bases between. The CDR3 loop is CASSLGGTPGAQYF. Here the CDR3 DNA reads TGTGCCAGCAGCTTAGGCGGGACTCCCGGCGCGCAGTACTTC.

The chain combines TRBV30 with TRBJ2-5, with 7 bases aligning to TRBD2. The V gene's germline CDR1 is GTSNPN and CDR2 SVGIG (reference sequence). The CDR3 consists of 15 residues. V trimming: 2 bases; J trimming: 4 bases; junction bases outside the gene matches: 10. DNA of the CDR3: TGTGCCTGGAGTAGGGCCAGCGGGGTTGTAGAGACCCAGTACTTC. Translation: CAWSRASGVVETQYF.

The chain uses TRBV7-2 and TRBJ2-4, with 11 bases aligning to TRBD2. Trimming took 3 bases from V and 8 from J; bases not matched to a gene: 15. The CDR3 covers 18 residues. Germline CDR1 SGHTA, CDR2 FQGNSA. The DNA of the CDR3 is TGTGCCAGCAGCTTCCTAGCGGGAGGACCGAACGGGATCGACATTCAGTACTTC. It codes for CASSFLAGGPNGIDIQYF.

This chain uses TRBV4-3 with TRBJ1-2, with 7 bases matching TRBD1. The CDR3 runs to 15 residues. In germline, CDR1 is LGHNA, CDR2 YSLEER. V was clipped by 3 bases and J by 3 bases; unmatched bases: 7. Here the CDR3 reads CASSHRDTGDYGYTF. In DNA form, the CDR3 reads TGCGCCAGCAGCCACAGAGATACAGGGGACTATGGCTACACCTTC.

J is TRBJ1-1 and V is TRBV29-1, with TRBD1 matching 7 bases. Germline values: CDR1 SQVTM, CDR2 ANQGSEA. This CDR3 comprises 13 residues. V was pared by 7 bases and J by 5 bases, with 10 bases of the junction left unmatched. For the CDR3, the DNA is TGCAGCGGTTGCCTACGACAGGGAACTGAAGCTTTCTTT. Translated: CSGCLRQGTEAFF.

This clone was seen once. The chain combines TRBV11-2 with TRBJ1-1; D gene ambiguous. V lost 8 bases to trimming and J lost 2 bases, with 15 bases between them. The CDR3 is 14 amino acids. Germline-derived CDR1 and CDR2 are SGHAT and FQNNGV. CDR3 sequence reads: CASYQSPQNTEAFF. As DNA, the CDR3 is TGTGCCAGCTATCAATCCCCCCAAAACACTGAAGCTTTCTTT.

This clone was observed once. The chain joins TRBV5-6 to TRBJ1-1; TRBD1 might be the D (5 bases). Germline lookup yields CDR1 SGHDT and CDR2 YYEEEE. The CDR3 is 17 amino acids. The V end lost 3 bases, the J end lost 4 bases, and 22 bases lay between the germline ends. The CDR3 bases are TGTGCCAGCAGCTCCTTCGGGACCGCGGGTGAGGGCACTGAAGCTTTCTTT. This codes for CASSSFGTAGEGTEAFF.

This chain uses TRBV4-3 with TRBJ1-5; TRBD1 is a possible D gene (5 bases). CDR1 LGHNA and CDR2 YSLEER come from the germline V gene. The ends were cut back, 1 base at V and 6 bases at J, with 16 bases in the middle. The CDR3 is 16 residues long. CDR3 sequence: CASSQAIGGMAQPQHF. DNA for the CDR3: TGCGCCAGCAGCCAAGCCATTGGGGGTATGGCTCAGCCCCAGCATTTT.

The chain couples TRBV18 to TRBJ1-4; 8 bases are a match to TRBD1. Germline loops: CDR1 KGHSH, CDR2 LQKENI. V was pared by 5 bases and J by 0 bases, with 8 bases of the junction left unmatched. This CDR3 spans 17 amino acids. The CDR3 sequence: CASSKDRARATNEKLFF. CDR3 nucleotides: TGTGCCAGCTCAAAGGACAGGGCGAGGGCAACTAATGAAAAACTGTTTTTT.

This clone was detected only once. The rearrangement joins TRBV11-3 to TRBJ2-5, with 7 bases lining up with TRBD1. J gave up 1 base and V 1 base, and 3 bases lay outside the gene matches. The CDR3 is 15 amino acids. Germline CDR1 is SGHNT and CDR2 is YENEEA. The CDR3 region has the DNA TGTGCCAGCAGCTTAGGGGGACAGTCCCAAGAGACCCAGTACTTC. This codes for CASSLGGQSQETQYF.

The genes are TRBV28 and TRBJ2-6; a possible D gene is TRBD2 (6 bases). CDR3 length equals 19 residues. Trimming left V 3 bases short and J 2 bases short, with 20 bases between. The germline CDR1 and CDR2 sequences are MDHEN and SYDVKM. For the CDR3, the DNA is TGTGCCAGCAGTTTCCCGGGGCGGGGTACTATGGCTGGGGCCAACGTCCTGACTTTC. This codes for CASSFPGRGTMAGANVLTF.

This chain connects TRBV28 to TRBJ2-3, with D possibly TRBD1 on 6 matching bases. There are 16 residues in the CDR3. V lost 2 bases and J lost 5, with 17 bases in between. CDR1 MDHEN and CDR2 SYDVKM come from the germline V gene. The CDR3 reads CASSLSGTLSGDTQYF. DNA for the CDR3: TGTGCCAGCAGTTTAAGTGGGACACTTTCAGGAGATACGCAGTATTTT.

The sample holds one count of this clone. V gene TRBV5-6 combines with J gene TRBJ1-2; D uncertain. CDR3 size: 11 residues. Germline CDR1 reads SGHDT; CDR2 reads YYEEEE. The germline V and J ends were trimmed by 4 bases and 8 bases, with 9 bases remaining between them. The CDR3 DNA reads as TGTGCCAGCAGCGCGTCCTACGGCTACACCTTC. Protein sequence: CASSASYGYTF.

The V call is TRBV11-2, the J call TRBJ1-1; D call uncertain. The length of the CDR3 is 12 residues. Per the germline V gene, CDR1 is SGHAT and CDR2 is FQNNGV. V dropped 3 bases and J dropped 9 bases, with 11 bases sitting between them. Here the CDR3 DNA reads TGTGCCAGCAGCTTTGATGGGGAGCAAGCTTTCTTT. Residues: CASSFDGEQAFF.

V is TRBV29-1 and J is TRBJ2-7; TRBD1 aligns across 11 bases. The germline gives CDR1 SQVTM, CDR2 ANQGSEA. The length of the CDR3 is 15 residues. V lost 3 bases and J lost 3; bases outside the gene matches: 7. Here the CDR3 reads CSVDSRDRGNYEQYF. As DNA, the CDR3 is TGCAGCGTTGATTCCCGGGACAGGGGGAACTACGAGCAGTACTTC.